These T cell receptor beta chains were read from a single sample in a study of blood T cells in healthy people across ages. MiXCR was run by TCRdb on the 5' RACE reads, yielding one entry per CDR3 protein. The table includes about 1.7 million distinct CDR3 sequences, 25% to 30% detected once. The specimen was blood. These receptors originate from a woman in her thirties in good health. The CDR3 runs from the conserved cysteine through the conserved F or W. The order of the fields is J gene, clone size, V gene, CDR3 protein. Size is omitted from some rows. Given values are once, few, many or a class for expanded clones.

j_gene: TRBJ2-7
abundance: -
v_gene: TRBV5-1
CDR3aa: CASSVGQISYEQYF

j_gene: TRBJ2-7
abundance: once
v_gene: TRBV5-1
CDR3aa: CASSWGTAKNYEQYF

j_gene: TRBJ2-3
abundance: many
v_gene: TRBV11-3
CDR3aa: CASSLRGGQADTQYF

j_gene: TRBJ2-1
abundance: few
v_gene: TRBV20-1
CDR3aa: CSARASGVYYNEQFF

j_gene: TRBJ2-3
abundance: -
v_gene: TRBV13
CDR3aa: CASSLALGGMVDTQYF

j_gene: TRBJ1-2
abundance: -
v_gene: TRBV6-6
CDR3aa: CASSYPVGPGYTF

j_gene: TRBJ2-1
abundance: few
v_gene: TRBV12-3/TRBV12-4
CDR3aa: CASSSGTAPEEQFF

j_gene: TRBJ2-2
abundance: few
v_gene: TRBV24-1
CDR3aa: CATSDPGDAGELFF

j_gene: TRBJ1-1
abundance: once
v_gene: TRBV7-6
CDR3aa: CASSLAWDGGNSEAFF

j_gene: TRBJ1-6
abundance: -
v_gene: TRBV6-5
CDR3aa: CASSSGKGNSPLHF

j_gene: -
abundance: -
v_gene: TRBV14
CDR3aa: CASSQSPLYEQYF

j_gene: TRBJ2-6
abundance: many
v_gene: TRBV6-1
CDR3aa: CASMMGSGANVLTF

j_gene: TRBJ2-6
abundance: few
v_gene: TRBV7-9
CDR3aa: CASSHRRRDLSGTNVLTF

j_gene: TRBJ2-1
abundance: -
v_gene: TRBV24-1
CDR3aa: CATSASGRSNEQFF

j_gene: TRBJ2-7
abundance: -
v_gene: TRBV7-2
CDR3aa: CASSPENF

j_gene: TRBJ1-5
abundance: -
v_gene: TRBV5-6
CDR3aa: CASSVDDQPQHF

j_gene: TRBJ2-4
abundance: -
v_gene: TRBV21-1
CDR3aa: CASSGRTPSLAKNIQYF

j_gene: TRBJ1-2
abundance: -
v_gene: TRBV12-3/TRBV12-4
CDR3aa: CASSPQEIALPHILYGYTF

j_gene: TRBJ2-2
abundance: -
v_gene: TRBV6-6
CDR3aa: CASRPRALNTGELFF

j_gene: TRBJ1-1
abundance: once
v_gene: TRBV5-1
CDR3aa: CASSLKETEAFF

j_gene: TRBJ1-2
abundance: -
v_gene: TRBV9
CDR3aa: CASSGGQGAGYGYTF

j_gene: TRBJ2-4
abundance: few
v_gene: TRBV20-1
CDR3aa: CSARDVVPEQYF